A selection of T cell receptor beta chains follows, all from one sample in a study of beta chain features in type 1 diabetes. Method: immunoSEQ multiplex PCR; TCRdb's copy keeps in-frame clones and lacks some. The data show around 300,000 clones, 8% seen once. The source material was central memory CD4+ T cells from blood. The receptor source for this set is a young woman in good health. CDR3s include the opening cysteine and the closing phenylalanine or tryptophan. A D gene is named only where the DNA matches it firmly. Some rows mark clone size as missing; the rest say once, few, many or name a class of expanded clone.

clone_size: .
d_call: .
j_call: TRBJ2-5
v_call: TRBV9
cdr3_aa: CASSVRLGMGETQYF
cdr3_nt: TGTGCCAGCAGCGTACGACTAGGGATGGGGGAGACCCAGTACTTC

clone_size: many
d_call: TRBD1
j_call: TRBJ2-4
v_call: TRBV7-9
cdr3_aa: CASSPQTGEFGNIQYF
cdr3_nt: TGTGCCAGCAGCCCCCAGACAGGGGAGTTCGGAAACATTCAGTACTTC

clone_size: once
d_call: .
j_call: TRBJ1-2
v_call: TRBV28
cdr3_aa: CASSLTVYNGYTF
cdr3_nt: TGTGCCAGCAGTCTCACAGTTTACAATGGCTACACCTTC

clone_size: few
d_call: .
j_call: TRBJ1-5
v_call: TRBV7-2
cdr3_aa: CASSLARGANQPQHF
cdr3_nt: TGTGCCAGCAGCTTAGCCCGAGGGGCAAATCAGCCCCAGCATTTT

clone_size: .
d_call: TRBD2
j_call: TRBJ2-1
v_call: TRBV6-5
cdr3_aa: CASSYLAGNLNQQFF
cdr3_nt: TGTGCCAGCAGTTACCTAGCGGGGAATCTAAATCAGCAGTTCTTC

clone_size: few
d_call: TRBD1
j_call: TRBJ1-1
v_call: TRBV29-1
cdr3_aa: CSGDRGNTEAFF
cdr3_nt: TGCAGCGGGGACAGGGGGAACACTGAAGCTTTCTTT

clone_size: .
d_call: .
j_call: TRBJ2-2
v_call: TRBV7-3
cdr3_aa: CASSSDGYNTGELFF
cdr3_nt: TGTGCCAGCAGCTCGGACGGCTATAACACCGGGGAGCTGTTTTTT

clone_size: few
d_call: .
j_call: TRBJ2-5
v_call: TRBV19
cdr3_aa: CASSRRETQYF
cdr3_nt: TGTGCCAGTAGCCGCCGGGAGACCCAGTACTTC

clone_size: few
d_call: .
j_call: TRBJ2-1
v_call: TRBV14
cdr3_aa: CASSQVKRRNEQFF
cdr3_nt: TGTGCCAGCAGCCAAGTGAAGCGTCGGAATGAGCAGTTCTTC

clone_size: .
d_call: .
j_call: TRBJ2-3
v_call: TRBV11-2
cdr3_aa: CASSPDYEVADTQYF
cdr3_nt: TGTGCCAGCAGCCCTGACTATGAGGTAGCAGATACGCAGTATTTT

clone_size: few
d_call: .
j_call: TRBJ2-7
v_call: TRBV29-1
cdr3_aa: CSVLHRQAGYEQYF
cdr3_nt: TGCAGCGTTCTTCACCGACAGGCCGGCTACGAGCAGTACTTC

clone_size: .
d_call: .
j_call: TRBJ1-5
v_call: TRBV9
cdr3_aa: CASSVNTCYSNQPQHF
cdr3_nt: TGTGCCAGCAGCGTAAACACATGCTATAGCAATCAGCCCCAGCATTTT

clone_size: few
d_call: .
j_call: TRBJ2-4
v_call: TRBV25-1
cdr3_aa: CASSAGSSLAKNIQYF
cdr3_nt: TGTGCCAGCAGTGCGGGCAGCTCGTTAGCCAAAAACATTCAGTACTTC

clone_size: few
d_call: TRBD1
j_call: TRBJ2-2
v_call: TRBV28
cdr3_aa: CASSSHSGTAGELFF
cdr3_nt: TGTGCCAGCAGTTCACACTCAGGGACAGCGGGGGAGCTGTTTTTT

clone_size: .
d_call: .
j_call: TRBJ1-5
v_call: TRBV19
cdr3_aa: CASSSGLKAAYSNQPQHF
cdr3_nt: TGTGCCAGTAGTAGCGGTCTCAAGGCAGCTTATAGCAATCAGCCCCAGCATTTT

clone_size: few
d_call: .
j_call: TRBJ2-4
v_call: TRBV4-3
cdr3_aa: CASSHSASSTRNIQYF
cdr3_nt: TGCGCCAGCAGCCACTCTGCCTCTAGCACGCGAAACATTCAGTACTTC

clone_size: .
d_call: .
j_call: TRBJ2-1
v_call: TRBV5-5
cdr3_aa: CASSLLNEQFF
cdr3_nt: TGTGCCAGCAGCTTGTTAAATGAGCAGTTCTTC

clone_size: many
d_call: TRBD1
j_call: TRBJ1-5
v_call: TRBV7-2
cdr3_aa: CASSWTGEHQPQHF
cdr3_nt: TGTGCCAGCAGCTGGACAGGGGAGCATCAGCCCCAGCATTTT

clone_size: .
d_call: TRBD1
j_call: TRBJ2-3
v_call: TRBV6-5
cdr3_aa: CASSWGQFATDTQYF
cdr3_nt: TGTGCCAGCAGTTGGGGACAGTTCGCCACAGATACGCAGTATTTT

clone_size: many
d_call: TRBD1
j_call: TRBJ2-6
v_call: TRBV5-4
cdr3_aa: CASRDRGRSGANVLTF
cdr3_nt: TGTGCCAGCAGGGACAGGGGGCGGTCGGGGGCCAACGTCCTGACTTTC

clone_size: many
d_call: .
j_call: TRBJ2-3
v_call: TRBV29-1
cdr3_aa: CSVRQGANTQYF
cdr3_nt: TGCAGCGTCCGACAAGGGGCGAATACGCAGTATTTT

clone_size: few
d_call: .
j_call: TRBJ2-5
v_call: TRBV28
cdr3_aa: CASSGAITTGLRETQYF
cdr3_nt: TGTGCCAGCAGTGGGGCAATAACCACCGGGCTCAGGGAGACCCAGTACTTC

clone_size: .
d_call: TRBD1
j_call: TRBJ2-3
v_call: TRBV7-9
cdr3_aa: CASSLWTGRRGTDTQYF
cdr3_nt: TGTGCCAGCAGCTTGTGGACAGGTCGAAGGGGCACAGATACGCAGTATTTT

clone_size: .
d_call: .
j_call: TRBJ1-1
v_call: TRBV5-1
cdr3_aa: CASSLEATMNTEAFF
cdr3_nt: TGCGCCAGCAGCTTGGAGGCGACGATGAACACTGAAGCTTTCTTT

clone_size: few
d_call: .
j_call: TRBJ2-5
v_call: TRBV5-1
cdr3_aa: CASSLVLETQYF
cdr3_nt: TGCGCCAGCAGCTTGGTACTGGAGACCCAGTACTTC

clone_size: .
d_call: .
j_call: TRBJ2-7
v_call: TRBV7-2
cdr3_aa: CASSLAFGEQYF
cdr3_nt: TGTGCCAGCAGCTTAGCTTTTGGCGAGCAGTACTTC

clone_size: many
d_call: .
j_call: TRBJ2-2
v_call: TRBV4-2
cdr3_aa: CASSQGSFTGELFF
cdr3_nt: TGTGCCAGCAGCCAGGGATCGTTTACCGGGGAGCTGTTTTTT

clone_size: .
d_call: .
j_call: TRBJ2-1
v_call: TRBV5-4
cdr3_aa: CASSLRGTYNEQFF
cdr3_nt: TGTGCCAGCAGCTTGAGGGGAACCTACAATGAGCAGTTCTTC

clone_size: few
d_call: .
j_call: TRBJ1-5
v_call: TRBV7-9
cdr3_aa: CASSSDGNQPQHF
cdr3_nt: TGTGCCAGCAGCTCGGATGGCAATCAGCCCCAGCATTTT

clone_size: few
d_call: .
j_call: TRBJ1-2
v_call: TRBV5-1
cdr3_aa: CASSPREYGYTF
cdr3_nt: TGTGCCAGCAGCCCCAGGGAGTATGGCTACACCTTC

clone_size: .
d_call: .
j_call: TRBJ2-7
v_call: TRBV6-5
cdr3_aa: CASSVAGEDEQYF
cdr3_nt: TGTGCCAGCAGTGTGGCAGGGGAAGACGAGCAGTACTTC

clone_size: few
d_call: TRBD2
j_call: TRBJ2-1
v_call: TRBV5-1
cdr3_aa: CASSLAGGPFFNEQFF
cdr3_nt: TGCGCCAGCAGCTTAGCGGGAGGGCCGTTTTTCAATGAGCAGTTCTTC

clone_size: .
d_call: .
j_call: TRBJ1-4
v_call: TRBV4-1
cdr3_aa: CASSLKDSATNEKLFF
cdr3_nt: TGCGCCAGCAGCCTAAAGGACAGTGCAACTAATGAAAAACTGTTTTTT

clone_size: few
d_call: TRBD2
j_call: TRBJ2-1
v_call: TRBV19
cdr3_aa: CASRRLADIYNEQFF
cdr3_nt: TGTGCCAGTAGAAGACTAGCGGACATCTACAATGAGCAGTTCTTC

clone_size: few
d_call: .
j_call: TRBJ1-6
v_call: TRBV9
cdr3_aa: CASSVSTARNSPLHF
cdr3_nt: TGTGCCAGCAGCGTTAGTACAGCCCGTAATTCACCCCTCCACTTT

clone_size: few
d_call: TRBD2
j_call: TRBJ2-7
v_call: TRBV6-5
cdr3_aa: CASANAGGLYEQYF
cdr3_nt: TGTGCCAGTGCCAACGCGGGAGGGTTGTACGAGCAGTACTTC

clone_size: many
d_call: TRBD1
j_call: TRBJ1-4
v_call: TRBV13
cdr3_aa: CASSSTRDSEKLFF
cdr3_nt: TGTGCCAGCAGCTCCACCCGGGACAGCGAAAAACTGTTTTTT

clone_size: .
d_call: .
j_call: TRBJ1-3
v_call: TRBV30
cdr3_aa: CAWVTRQESSGNTIYF
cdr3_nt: TGTGCCTGGGTAACGAGACAGGAGTCTTCTGGAAACACCATATATTTT

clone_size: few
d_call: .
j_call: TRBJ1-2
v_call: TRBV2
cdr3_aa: CASSTAGLLGYTF
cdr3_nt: TGTGCCAGCAGTACCGCGGGTCTGCTTGGCTACACCTTC

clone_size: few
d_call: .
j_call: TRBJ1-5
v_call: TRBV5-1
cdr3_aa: CASSLSPGDALSNQPQHF
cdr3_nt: TGCGCCAGCAGCTTAAGTCCAGGGGACGCACTAAGCAATCAGCCCCAGCATTTT

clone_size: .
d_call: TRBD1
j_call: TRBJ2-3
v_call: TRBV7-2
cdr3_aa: CASSLGRDRVTDTQYF
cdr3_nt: TGTGCCAGCAGCTTAGGCAGAGACAGGGTAACAGATACGCAGTATTTT

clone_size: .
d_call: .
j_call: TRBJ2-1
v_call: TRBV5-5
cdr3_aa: CASSSTSNSYNEQFF
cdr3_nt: TGTGCCAGCAGCTCCACTTCTAACTCCTACAATGAGCAGTTCTTC

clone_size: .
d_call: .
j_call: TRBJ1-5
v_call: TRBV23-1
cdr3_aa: CASSSLRVGNQPQHF
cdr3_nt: TGCGCCAGCAGTTCTCTCAGGGTGGGCAATCAGCCCCAGCATTTT

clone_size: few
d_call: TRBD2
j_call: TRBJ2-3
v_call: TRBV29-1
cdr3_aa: CSVAPTSGGDTQYF
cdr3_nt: TGCAGCGTTGCTCCGACTAGCGGGGGGGATACGCAGTATTTT

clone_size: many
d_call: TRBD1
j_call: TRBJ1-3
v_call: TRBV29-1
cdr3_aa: CSVVQGAGNTIYF
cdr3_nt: TGCAGCGTTGTTCAGGGGGCTGGAAACACCATATATTTT

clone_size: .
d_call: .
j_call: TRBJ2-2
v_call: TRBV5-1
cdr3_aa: CASGRQAGELFF
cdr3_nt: TGCGCCAGCGGCCGGCAGGCCGGGGAGCTGTTTTTT

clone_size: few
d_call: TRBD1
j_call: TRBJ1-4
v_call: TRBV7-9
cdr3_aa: CASSLRGRGSEKLFF
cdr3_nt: TGTGCCAGCAGCTTAAGGGGCAGGGGGAGCGAAAAACTGTTTTTT

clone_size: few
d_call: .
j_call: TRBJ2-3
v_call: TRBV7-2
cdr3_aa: CASSSRPLIDTQYF
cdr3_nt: TGTGCCAGCAGCTCCCGCCCGCTCATAGATACGCAGTATTTT

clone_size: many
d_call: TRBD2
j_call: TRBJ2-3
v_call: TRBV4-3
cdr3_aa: CASSQAPPGTSGDTQYF
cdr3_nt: TGCGCCAGCAGCCAAGCACCGCCCGGGACTAGCGGAGATACGCAGTATTTT

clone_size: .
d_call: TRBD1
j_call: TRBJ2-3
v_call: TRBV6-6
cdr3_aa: CASSTGQLFTDTQYF
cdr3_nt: TGTGCCAGCAGCACGGGACAGCTTTTCACAGATACGCAGTATTTT

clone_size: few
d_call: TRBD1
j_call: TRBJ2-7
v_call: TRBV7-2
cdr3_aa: CASSRTQGDRGRWDF
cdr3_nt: TGTGCCAGCAGCCGAACCCAGGGAGACAGGGGGCGGTGGGACTTC

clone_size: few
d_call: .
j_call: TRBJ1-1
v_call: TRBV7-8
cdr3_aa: CASSLAGMNTEAFF
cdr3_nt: TGTGCCAGCAGCTTAGCGGGCATGAACACTGAAGCTTTCTTT

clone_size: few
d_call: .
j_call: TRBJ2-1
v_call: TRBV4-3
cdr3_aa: CASSPSRRNNEQFF
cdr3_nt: TGCGCCAGCAGTCCGTCGCGAAGGAACAATGAGCAGTTCTTC

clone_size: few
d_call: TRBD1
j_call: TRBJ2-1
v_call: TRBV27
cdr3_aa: CASSSLQGRPYNEQFF
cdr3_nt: TGTGCCAGCAGTTCCCTACAGGGGCGTCCCTACAATGAGCAGTTCTTC

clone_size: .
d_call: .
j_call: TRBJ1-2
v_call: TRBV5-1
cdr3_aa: CASSLIPGGYGYTF
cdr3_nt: TGCGCCAGCAGCTTGATCCCTGGAGGCTATGGCTACACCTTC

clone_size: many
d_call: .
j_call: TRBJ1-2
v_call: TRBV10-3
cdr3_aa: CAISDRGHTNYGYTF
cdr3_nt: TGTGCCATCAGTGACCGCGGGCATACTAACTATGGCTACACCTTC

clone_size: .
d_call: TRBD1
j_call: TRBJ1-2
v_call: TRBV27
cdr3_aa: CASSSGTDGYTF
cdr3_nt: TGTGCCAGCAGTTCCGGGACAGATGGCTACACCTTC